These 26 T cell receptor beta chains were sequenced from one sample in a study of blood T cell repertoires in COVID-19. Using immunoSEQ multiplex PCR, the repertoire was profiled, and TCRdb retains in-frame clones only, with some absent. The sample has approximately 230,000 clones, around 84% seen once. Sequenced: PBMCs or T cells enriched from blood (not recorded which). The receptors come from a man between 18 and 35 years old who had recovered from COVID-19.

The V gene is TRBV3-1 (or the pseudogene TRBV3-2), the J gene TRBJ2-5; 8 nucleotides line up with TRBD2. This CDR3 has 16 residues. The trim removed 5 bases at V and 7 bases at J, leaving 15 bases unmatched. Germline CDR1 is LGHDT and CDR2 is YNNKEL (reference sequence). For the CDR3, the DNA is TGTGCCAGCAGCAATCCGGGACTAGATTTTCGCGGGACCCAGTACTTC. It encodes CASSNPGLDFRGTQYF.

V usage is TRBV19 and J usage is TRBJ2-1, with 10 bases that match TRBD2. CDR1 and CDR2 (germline): LNHDA, SQIVND (reference sequence). The CDR3 sequence is 14 residues long. Unmatched junction bases numbered 3, after V lost 6 bases and J lost 4 bases. In nucleotides, the CDR3 is TGTGCCAGTAGGACTAGCGGGCGATACAATGAGCAGTTCTTC. Protein: CASRTSGRYNEQFF.

This clone has only one observation. The chain joins TRBV10-3 to TRBJ2-7, with 8 nucleotides matching TRBD1. The CDR3 length is 13 residues. Trimming cost V 6 bases and J 3 bases; bases outside gene matches: 4. Per germline, CDR1 ENHRY and CDR2 SYGVKD. The CDR3 protein is CAISQGQDYEQYF. As DNA, the CDR3 is TGTGCCATCAGCCAGGGACAGGACTACGAGCAGTACTTC.

This clone showed up just once. V and J are TRBV9 and TRBJ2-6, with D unclear. Germline lookup yields CDR1 SGDLS and CDR2 YYNGEE. V dropped 0 bases and J dropped 2 bases, with 9 bases sitting between them. The CDR3 is 16 residues long. The CDR3 DNA sequence: TGTGCCAGCAGCGTAGGGCAGTACCCTGGGGCCAACGTCCTGACTTTC. It specifies CASSVGQYPGANVLTF.

This clone was counted a single time. The chain uses TRBV7-2 and TRBJ1-2; D uncertain. V was clipped by 2 bases and J by 8 bases, with 12 bases between them. CDR3 length equals 13 residues. Germline V lookup: CDR1 SGHTA, CDR2 FQGNSA. The CDR3, as DNA: TGTGCCAGCAGCTTATTCCGGCAGGCCGGCTACACCTTC. Residues: CASSLFRQAGYTF.

The rearrangement links TRBV28 to TRBJ1-5; D is possibly TRBD1 (5 bases). Germline CDR1 is MDHEN and CDR2 is SYDVKM. This CDR3 spans 14 amino acids. V was cut by 8 bases and J by 0 bases, with 11 bases left in between. This chain's CDR3 is CASQRTNSNQPQHF. For the CDR3, the DNA is TGTGCCAGCCAAAGGACAAATAGCAATCAGCCCCAGCATTTT.

The chain uses TRBV7-9 and TRBJ1-2; D remains unclear. Germline loops: CDR1 SEHNR, CDR2 FQNEAQ (reference sequence). The V gene lost 2 bases and the J gene lost 7 bases, with 11 bases spanning the gap. This CDR3 is 13 amino acids long. This CDR3 reads CASSLTGVRGYTF. In nucleotides, the CDR3 is TGTGCCAGCAGCTTAACGGGTGTTCGTGGCTACACCTTC. The complete variable domain, with remaining parts taken from reference TRBV7-9 and TRBJ1-2, reads DTGVSQNPRHKITKRGQNVTFRCDPISEHNRLYWYRQTLGQGPEFLTYFQNEAQLEKSRLLSDRFSAERPKGSFSTLEIQRTEQGDSAMYLCASSLTGVRGYTFGSGTRLTVV.

The chain uses TRBV6-5 and TRBJ2-2, with 9 bases matching TRBD1. The CDR3 spans 14 residues. The V gene's germline CDR1 is MNHEY and CDR2 SVGAGI. Trimming cost V 7 bases and J 4 bases; bases outside gene matches: 4. The CDR3 nucleotides are TGTGCCAGCACTGGGACAGGGCTCACCGGGGAGCTGTTTTTT. It specifies CASTGTGLTGELFF.

The chain links TRBV7-9 to TRBJ2-7, with a weak D call TRBD1 (5 bases). From germline, CDR1 is SEHNR and CDR2 FQNEAQ (reference sequence). The CDR3 is made up of 14 amino acids. The germline V and J ends were trimmed by 2 bases and 1 base, with 9 bases remaining between them. CDR3 nucleotides: TGTGCCAGCAGCTTATTCCAGGGTTCCTACGAGCAGTACTTC. Protein: CASSLFQGSYEQYF. Using reference TRBV7-9 and TRBJ2-7 for the parts outside the CDR3, the full variable domain is DTGVSQNPRHKITKRGQNVTFRCDPISEHNRLYWYRQTLGQGPEFLTYFQNEAQLEKSRLLSDRFSAERPKGSFSTLEIQRTEQGDSAMYLCASSLFQGSYEQYFGPGTRLTVT.

The rearrangement uses TRBV6-2 or TRBV6-3 and TRBJ2-2; TRBD2 matches 10 bases. Germline-derived CDR1 and CDR2 are MNHEY and SVGEGT. The CDR3 has 15 amino acids. Trimming took 1 base from V and 7 from J; bases not matched to a gene: 3. CDR3 bases: TGTGCCAGCAGTTACTTACTAGCGGGGAGCGGGGAGCTGTTTTTT. Translating gives CASSYLLAGSGELFF.

The rearrangement uses TRBV19 and TRBJ1-2, with D hard to call. V was cut by 2 bases and J by 1 base, with 20 bases left in between. The CDR3 sequence is 18 residues long. Germline V gene lookup returns CDR1 LNHDA and CDR2 SQIVND (reference sequence). The CDR3 DNA reads as TGTGCCAGTAGTATAATTTTATTGGCTGCTGGGCGTAACTATGGCTACACCTTC. Its protein product is CASSIILLAAGRNYGYTF. Looking up the rest from reference TRBV19 and TRBJ1-2 gives the full variable domain: DGGITQSPKYLFRKEGQNVTLSCEQNLNHDAMYWYRQDPGQGLRLIYYSQIVNDFQKGDIAEGYSVSREKKESFPLTVTSAQKNPTAFYLCASSIILLAAGRNYGYTFGSGTRLTVV.

The chain links TRBV4-1 to TRBJ1-5, with 7 bases lining up with TRBD1. After removal of 4 bases from V and 2 bases from J, the junction contained 2 bases not matched to a gene. Germline CDR1 is MGHRA and CDR2 is YSYEKL. There are 14 residues in the CDR3. This CDR3 is CASSPGTGNQPQHF. Here the CDR3 DNA reads TGCGCCAGCAGCCCAGGGACAGGCAATCAGCCCCAGCATTTT.

The chain joins TRBV5-4 to TRBJ2-1, with D uncertain. V was trimmed by 1 base and J by 0 bases, leaving 8 bases between them. The germline V gene encodes CDR1 SGHNT and CDR2 YYREEE (reference sequence). CDR3 size: 15 residues. The CDR3 DNA is TGTGCCAGCAGCTTGCCAAATCCCTCCTACAATGAGCAGTTCTTC. Translated: CASSLPNPSYNEQFF.

This chain connects TRBV3-1 (or the pseudogene TRBV3-2) to TRBJ1-2; D possibly corresponds to TRBD1 (5 bases). The V gene lost 1 base and the J gene lost 8 bases, with 8 bases spanning the gap. The CDR3 is 12 amino acids. Germline V gene lookup returns CDR1 LGHDT and CDR2 YNNKEL (reference sequence). The chain's CDR3 is CASSQGGGGYTF. The DNA of the CDR3 is TGTGCCAGCAGCCAAGGCGGGGGAGGCTACACCTTC.

This chain connects TRBV27 to TRBJ1-1, with 8 bases matching TRBD1. Losses at the gene ends were 5 bases for V and 7 bases for J; bases not matched to a gene: 9. This CDR3 comprises 14 residues. In germline, CDR1 is MNHEY, CDR2 SMNVEV (reference sequence). The CDR3 DNA follows: TGTGCCAGCAGTAAACAGGGGGGCAGCGGTGAAGCTTTCTTT. Residues: CASSKQGGSGEAFF.

The chain carries TRBV10-2 and TRBJ2-5; TRBD2 agrees at 11 bases. CDR3 size: 15 residues. The ends lost 7 bases at V and 4 bases at J; junction bases unmatched: 8. The germline V gene has CDR1 WSHSY and CDR2 SAAADI. In DNA, the CDR3 is TGCGCCAGCAACGCTCCGACTAGCGGGATAGAGACCCAGTACTTC. Its protein product is CASNAPTSGIETQYF.

The rearrangement joins TRBV4-1 to TRBJ1-2; D uncertain. The germline gives CDR1 MGHRA, CDR2 YSYEKL. This CDR3 is built from 15 residues. Trimming left V 1 base short and J 2 bases short, with 11 bases between. Written as DNA, the CDR3 is TGCGCCAGCAGCCAAGTCCCGTCGGGGAACTATGGCTACACCTTC. Translating it yields CASSQVPSGNYGYTF.

This clone was counted between two and nine times. V usage is TRBV11-3 and J usage is TRBJ2-7; a possible D gene is TRBD2 (6 bases). The CDR3 covers 15 residues. Trimming removed 4 bases at V and 0 bases at J, with 13 bases between. Germline V gives CDR1 SGHNT, CDR2 YENEEA. The CDR3: CASSSSGTGSYEQYF. The CDR3 DNA reads as TGTGCCAGCAGCTCCTCCGGGACTGGCTCCTACGAGCAGTACTTC.

The chain has TRBV9 and TRBJ2-1; the match to TRBD2 covers 11 bases. The CDR3 is made up of 16 amino acids. J was trimmed by 6 bases and V by 0 bases; bases with no gene match: 5. Germline V CDR1 and CDR2: SGDLS, YYNGEE. CDR3 sequence: CASSVGASGRPNEQFF. The CDR3 DNA follows: TGTGCCAGCAGCGTAGGGGCTAGCGGGAGGCCCAATGAGCAGTTCTTC.

The V gene is TRBV6-5, the J gene TRBJ1-5; D remains unclear. The V gene lost 2 bases and the J gene lost 2 bases, with 7 bases spanning the gap. CDR1 is MNHEY and CDR2 is SVGAGI in the germline V gene. The CDR3 length is 14 residues. The CDR3 sequence: CASSYGLGNQPQHF. In nucleotides, the CDR3 is TGTGCCAGCAGTTACGGGCTTGGCAATCAGCCCCAGCATTTT.

V usage is TRBV10-3 and J usage is TRBJ2-7; the D is unclear. CDR1 and CDR2 from the germline V gene are ENHRY and SYGVKD. CDR3 length: 12 residues. V lost 11 bases to trimming and J lost 5 bases, with 16 bases between them. The CDR3 region is CAFGPRLDEQYF. The CDR3 DNA is TGTGCCTTCGGCCCTAGGTTGGACGAGCAGTACTTC.

The chain employs TRBV10-3 and TRBJ1-3; D might be TRBD1 (6 bases). V gave up 3 bases and J gave up 4 bases, with 13 bases separating them. This CDR3 contains 15 residues. Germline V lookup: CDR1 ENHRY, CDR2 SYGVKD. The CDR3 DNA sequence: TGTGCCATCAGTGATAATGTGGGGGCAGGAAACACCATATATTTT. The encoded protein is CAISDNVGAGNTIYF.

This clone is a singleton in its sample. The chain joins TRBV19 to TRBJ1-2; TRBD1 matches at 8 bases. Trimming at V came to 8 bases and at J to 4 bases, leaving 9 bases not matched to a gene. The V gene's germline CDR1 is LNHDA and CDR2 SQIVND (reference sequence). The CDR3 totals 14 residues. The DNA of the CDR3 is TGTGCCAGTTATGACAGGGGCCTTTCCTATGGCTACACCTTC. Amino acid sequence: CASYDRGLSYGYTF.

The chain employs TRBV7-9 and TRBJ1-6; unclear D gene. The germline V and J ends were trimmed by 1 base and 2 bases, with 12 bases remaining between them. CDR1 and CDR2 (germline): SEHNR, FQNEAQ (reference sequence). This CDR3 comprises 17 residues. The DNA for the CDR3 is TGTGCCAGCAGCTTAGGGGCTTTCCTCACCTATAATTCACCCCTCCACTTT. It is translated as CASSLGAFLTYNSPLHF.

The table lists this clone with a count of one. This chain uses TRBV5-6 with TRBJ1-2; 8 bases match TRBD1. CDR3 length: 14 amino acids. V trimming: 4 bases; J trimming: 4 bases; junction bases outside the gene matches: 6. Germline V gene lookup returns CDR1 SGHDT and CDR2 YYEEEE. The CDR3 is CASSPGQGSYGYTF. For the CDR3, the DNA is TGTGCCAGCAGCCCAGGACAGGGATCCTATGGCTACACCTTC.

The chain carries TRBV30 and TRBJ2-7, with 9 bases aligning to TRBD1. V lost 0 bases and J lost 2; bases outside the gene matches: 2. The CDR3 consists of 14 residues. From germline, CDR1 is GTSNPN and CDR2 SVGIG (reference sequence). This CDR3 reads CAWSVQGATYEQYF. As DNA, the CDR3 is TGTGCCTGGAGTGTACAGGGGGCAACCTACGAGCAGTACTTC. The whole variable domain, filled in from reference TRBV30 and TRBJ2-7, reads SQTIHQWPATLVQPVGSPLSLECTVEGTSNPNLYWYRQAAGRGLQLLFYSVGIGQISSEVPQNLSASRPQDRQFILSSKKLLLSDSGFYLCAWSVQGATYEQYFGPGTRLTVT.